The 29 T cell receptor beta chains below all came from one sample that was sequenced in a study of blood T cells in healthy people across ages. Primers used in a second PCR of about 7 to 12 cycles were a sample-barcoded 5' primer and a J-beta primer mix. A single record per CDR3 protein comes from TCRdb applying MiXCR to the 5' RACE reads. Among some 790,000 distinct CDR3 sequences listed, around 28% were seen once. Input material: blood. The receptors were sampled from a woman older than 75 in good health.

This clonotype was recorded many times. This rearrangement joins TRBV6-2 or TRBV6-3 to TRBJ1-5; a weak D match, TRBD1 (5 bases). Germline V gene sequence: CDR1 MNHEY, CDR2 SVGEGT. The CDR3 is 15 amino acids. V lost 7 bases, J lost 1 base, and 14 bases lay in between. The CDR3 loop reads CASTLTGGSNQPQHF. CDR3 nucleotides: TGTGCCAGCACCCTCACGGGGGGAAGCAATCAGCCCCAGCATTTT.

In this sample, this clonotype turned up many times. The rearrangement uses TRBV7-2 and TRBJ2-7; D remains unclear. The V and J ends lost 4 bases and 0 bases respectively, with 7 bases between them. The CDR3 sequence is 13 residues long. CDR1 is SGHTA, CDR2 FQGNSA, per germline. CDR3 sequence: CASSSFSSYEQYF. CDR3 sequence (DNA): TGTGCCAGCAGCTCCTTTAGCTCCTACGAGCAGTACTTC.

As DNA, the CDR3 is TGCAGCGTTGAACTATCAGGATACTCCTACGAGCAGTACTTC. It yields the protein CSVELSGYSYEQYF. The rearrangement joins TRBV29-1 to TRBJ2-7; D gene ambiguous. Per germline, CDR1 SQVTM and CDR2 ANQGSEA. Trimming stripped 2 bases from V and 0 bases from J, with 11 bases between. This CDR3 is built from 14 residues.

To note about this clonotype: With a much larger clone just one base away, this may be a read error. The chain employs TRBV11-2 and TRBJ2-1, with 11 bases fitting TRBD2. Germline CDR1 and CDR2: SGHAT and FQNNGV. The CDR3 totals 15 residues. CDR3 in DNA: TGTGCCTGCAGCTTCACTAGCGGGGGCGGGGGTGAGCAGTTCTTC. This sequence encodes CACSFTSGGGGEQFF.

This clonotype was counted a few times. The chain recombines TRBV30 with TRBJ2-3; D is perhaps TRBD1 (6 bases). The V end was cut by 3 bases, the J end by 12 bases, with 19 bases between. Germline CDR1 and CDR2: GTSNPN and SVGIG (reference sequence). The CDR3 contains 13 residues. This CDR3 reads CAWSLGPQGYQYF. In DNA form, the CDR3 reads TGTGCCTGGAGCCTCGGGCCTCAGGGGTACCAGTATTTT.

V usage is TRBV4-1 and J usage is TRBJ2-3; 8 bases map to TRBD2. J was trimmed by 0 bases and V by 0 bases; bases with no gene match: 8. Germline CDR1 and CDR2: MGHRA and YSYEKL. The length of the CDR3 is 18 residues. CDR3 nucleotide sequence: TGCGCCAGCAGCCAAGACCTGACTAGCGCCTCTAGCACAGATACGCAGTATTTT. Its protein is CASSQDLTSASSTDTQYF.

The V gene is TRBV7-7, the J gene TRBJ2-5; weak D call: TRBD1 (6 bases). CDR1 SSHAT and CDR2 FNYEAQ come from the germline V gene (reference sequence). Trimming took 4 bases from V and 2 from J, leaving 14 bases between them. This CDR3 region has 15 residues. DNA for the CDR3: TGTGCCAGCAGCTCCCTTCCGGGACAACAAGAGACCCAGTACTTC. Translation: CASSSLPGQQETQYF.

This clonotype was detected only a few times. It may be a read error: a sequence one base away is much more abundant. The rearrangement links TRBV18 to TRBJ2-5; D not resolved. The J call may be in error: the DNA end matches TRBJ2-7 better. The germline gives CDR1 KGHSH, CDR2 LQKENI. The CDR3 has 13 amino acids. CDR3 protein: CASSPSRGFEQYF. CDR3 nucleotides: TGTGCCAGCTCCCCCTCCCGCGGTTTCGAGCAGTACTTC.

The chain has TRBV5-1 and TRBJ1-1, with 10 positions matching TRBD1. V gave up 1 base and J gave up 6 bases; unmatched junction bases: 6. CDR1 and CDR2 from the germline V gene are SGHRS and YFSETQ. CDR3 size: 15 residues. DNA of the CDR3: TGCGCCAGCAGCTTGCGGACAGGGGGTGTGGCTGAAGCTTTCTTT. Translating it yields CASSLRTGGVAEAFF. The whole variable domain, filled in from reference TRBV5-1 and TRBJ1-1, reads KAGVTQTPRYLIKTRGQQVTLSCSPISGHRSVSWYQQTPGQGLQFLFEYFSETQRNKGNFPGRFSGRQFSNSRSEMNVSTLELGDSALYLCASSLRTGGVAEAFFGQGTRLTVV.

As for this clonotype: With a much larger clone just one base away, this may be a read error. This chain joins TRBV7-2 and TRBJ2-7, with D possibly being TRBD2 (5 bases). Germline V lookup: CDR1 SGHTA, CDR2 FQGNSA. Trimming pared 3 bases from V and 4 bases from J, leaving 13 bases between. This CDR3 is 14 amino acids long. The CDR3 spells CASSLSMGRYEQYF. The CDR3 nucleotides are TGTGCCAGCAGCTTGTCAATGGGGAGATACGAGCAGTACTTC.

In this sample, this clonotype turned up many times. The chain carries TRBV6-2 or TRBV6-3 and TRBJ2-5; no clear D. V shed 0 bases and J shed 3 bases, with 26 bases lying between them. Germline loops: CDR1 MNHEY, CDR2 SVGEGT. This CDR3 spans 20 amino acids. CDR3 DNA: TGTGCCAGCAGTTACTCGATCATTTCACGGCGACACGGTAGAAAAGAGACCCAGTACTTC. Translation gives CASSYSIISRRHGRKETQYF.

The chain is built from TRBV5-1 and TRBJ1-1, with D uncertain. Germline V gives CDR1 SGHRS, CDR2 YFSETQ. The CDR3 has 13 amino acids. V gave up 4 bases and J gave up 7 bases, with 14 bases separating them. The CDR3 loop is CASSLEASREAFF. The DNA for the CDR3 is TGCGCCAGCAGCCTGGAGGCGTCGCGTGAAGCTTTCTTT.

For the CDR3, the DNA is TGCGCCAGCAGCTTGGACGGCCTGCCGAACACTGAAGCTTTCTTT. Translating it yields CASSLDGLPNTEAFF. The chain is built from TRBV5-1 and TRBJ1-1; D is uncertain. CDR3 length: 15 amino acids. CDR1 and CDR2 (germline): SGHRS, YFSETQ. Between the trimmed V and J ends, which lost 0 bases and 1 base, there was a span of 10 bases.

V usage is TRBV7-3 and J usage is TRBJ2-6, with 7 bases aligning to TRBD1. There are 22 residues in the CDR3. After removal of 5 bases from V and 1 base from J, the junction contained 23 bases not matched to a gene. Germline V gene sequence: CDR1 SGHTA, CDR2 FQGTGA. In nucleotides, the CDR3 is TGTGCCAGCAGCCGCCCCGTTCTAGGGGGCAGCACTTTGAGATCTGGGGCCAACGTCCTGACTTTC. Protein product: CASSRPVLGGSTLRSGANVLTF.

This clonotype has ten or more counts. V is TRBV12-3 or TRBV12-4 and J is TRBJ2-7, with 7 bases identical to TRBD1. The junction had 7 bases not matched to a gene; V was cut back by 5 bases and J by 6 bases. The CDR3 spans 13 residues. CDR3 amino acids: CASSKHRGSEQYF. DNA of the CDR3: TGTGCCAGCAGTAAACACAGGGGTAGCGAGCAGTACTTC.

The rearrangement uses TRBV12-3 or TRBV12-4 and TRBJ1-2, with a possible D match to TRBD1 (6 bases). The length of the CDR3 is 16 residues. Trimming removed 4 bases from V and 0 bases from J, with 15 bases in between. The CDR3 reads CASSWGPRDTNYGYTF. CDR3 bases: TGTGCCAGCAGTTGGGGCCCCCGGGACACTAACTATGGCTACACCTTC.

This clonotype was found many times. The chain is built from TRBV10-2 and TRBJ1-1, with D unresolved. The germline CDR1 and CDR2 sequences are WSHSY and SAAADI. Trimming removed 7 bases from V and 0 bases from J, with 12 bases in between. This CDR3 is built from 14 residues. CDR3 amino acids: CASTLDGMNTEAFF. Here the CDR3 DNA reads TGCGCCAGCACTTTGGACGGGATGAACACTGAAGCTTTCTTT.

J is TRBJ1-1 and V is TRBV6-1; weak D call: TRBD1 (6 bases). The germline V gene has CDR1 MNHNS and CDR2 SASEGT. V lost 3 bases to trimming and J lost 5 bases, with 13 bases between them. The CDR3 contains 14 residues. Here the CDR3 reads CASSDGGRATEAFF. The CDR3 DNA sequence: TGTGCCAGCAGTGACGGGGGGCGAGCAACTGAAGCTTTCTTT.

This chain links TRBV3-1 with TRBJ1-4, with D possibly TRBD1 on 5 matching bases. In germline, CDR1 is LGHDT, CDR2 YNNKEL (reference sequence). Trimming shortened V by 1 base and J by 10 bases, and 10 bases separated the two germline ends. This CDR3 spans 13 amino acids. CDR3 amino acids: CASSQGGRGKLFF. As DNA, the CDR3 is TGTGCCAGCAGCCAAGGAGGAAGGGGAAAACTGTTTTTT.

This clonotype has at least ten counts. V and J are TRBV6-2 or TRBV6-3 and TRBJ1-5; 7 bases are a match to TRBD1. The CDR3 consists of 16 residues. Germline values: CDR1 MNHEY, CDR2 SVGEGT. Trimming at V came to 3 bases and at J to 1 base, leaving 6 bases not matched to a gene. The CDR3 DNA is TGTGCCAGCAGTTATCGGAGACAGGGAAGCAATCAGCCCCAGCATTTT. Its translation: CASSYRRQGSNQPQHF.

The chain has TRBV11-2 and TRBJ2-3; a weak D match, TRBD2 (6 bases). This CDR3 spans 16 amino acids. Trimming left V 1 base short and J 0 bases short, with 11 bases between. Germline CDR1 SGHAT, CDR2 FQNNGV. This CDR3 reads CASSLVAGTSTDTQYF. The CDR3 DNA follows: TGTGCCAGCAGCTTAGTAGCAGGGACTAGCACAGATACGCAGTATTTT.

This clonotype was seen a few times. The chain employs TRBV6-6 and TRBJ1-1, with 7 nucleotides matching TRBD1. CDR1 is MNHNY, CDR2 SVGAGI, per germline (reference sequence). The CDR3 is 17 amino acids. With V trimmed by 0 bases and J by 4 bases, 11 bases remained unmatched. The chain's CDR3 is CASSYSDKGAVVTEAFF. The CDR3 DNA sequence: TGTGCCAGCAGTTACTCGGATAAGGGGGCGGTTGTCACTGAAGCTTTCTTT.

The chain couples TRBV4-2 to TRBJ1-4, with D possibly TRBD1 on 5 matching bases. The germline V gene has CDR1 LGHNA and CDR2 YNFKEQ. This CDR3 has 16 amino acids. V was trimmed by 0 bases and J by 3 bases, leaving 11 bases between them. This CDR3 reads CASSQDPAGSNEKLFF. CDR3 sequence (DNA): TGTGCCAGCAGCCAAGACCCGGCAGGGTCTAATGAAAAACTGTTTTTT.

Worth noting for this clonotype: Possible read error: a much larger clone is one base away. The chain links TRBV7-9 to TRBJ1-2; D perhaps matches TRBD1 (6 bases). Per germline, CDR1 SEHNR and CDR2 FQNEAQ (reference sequence). CDR3 length equals 14 residues. In DNA form, the CDR3 reads TGTGCCTGCAGCTTATCGGACAGAGGCTATGGCTACACCTTC. It codes for CACSLSDRGYGYTF.

In regard to this clonotype: At one end the junction does not follow the germline gene, possibly because of a read error. The chain is built from TRBV7-7 and TRBJ2-1, with TRBD1 as a possible D gene (6 bases). Germline loops: CDR1 SSHAT, CDR2 FNYEAQ (reference sequence). CDR3 length equals 15 residues. The CDR3 sequence: CANSRGQSSYNEQFF. The CDR3 DNA follows: TGTGCCAACAGCCGCGGACAGAGCTCCTACAATGAGCAGTTCTTC.

Only a few counts were recorded for this clonotype. This may stem from a read error, because a much larger clone lies one nucleotide away. This rearrangement joins TRBV24-1 to TRBJ2-1; D uncertain. This CDR3 comprises 13 residues. Trimming cost V 7 bases and J 8 bases, with 14 bases left between them. Germline V gene lookup returns CDR1 KGHDR and CDR2 SFDVKD. The CDR3 bases are TGTGCCACCAGGGATATTCAAAGTCATGAGCAGTTCTTC. Amino acids: CATRDIQSHEQFF.

At least ten counts were recorded for this clonotype. The chain combines TRBV5-5 with TRBJ2-1; a weak D match, TRBD2 (5 bases). This CDR3 is built from 15 residues. Trimming removed 2 bases from V and 2 bases from J, with 11 bases in between. The germline V gene has CDR1 SGHKS and CDR2 YYEKEE (reference sequence). The CDR3 coding sequence is TGTGCCAGCAGCTTAATACACGGGGCCTACAATGAGCAGTTCTTC. This codes for CASSLIHGAYNEQFF.

V gene TRBV10-3 combines with J gene TRBJ2-7; 11 nucleotides line up with TRBD1. The length of the CDR3 is 14 residues. V lost 3 bases to trimming and J lost 4 bases; unmatched junction nucleotides: 2. The germline CDR1 and CDR2 sequences are ENHRY and SYGVKD. The CDR3 sequence: CAISDGQGAYEQYF. In DNA, the CDR3 is TGTGCCATCAGTGACGGACAGGGGGCGTACGAGCAGTACTTC.

This clonotype was picked up a small number of times. The J gene is TRBJ2-3, the V gene TRBV18; 12 positions agree with TRBD2. The CDR3 is 17 residues long. CDR1 is KGHSH, CDR2 LQKENI, per germline. With 2 bases clipped from V and 10 bases from J, the junction kept 13 bases outside the gene matches. Written as DNA, the CDR3 is TGTGCCAGCTCACCAACACTAGCGGGGGGCGATTCAGTCGCGCAGTATTTT. It encodes CASSPTLAGGDSVAQYF.